A single sample is the source of the 29 T cell receptor beta chains below, sequenced in a study of regulatory T cells in long-lasting Graves disease. This sample's time point: newly diagnosed GD, antithyroid drugs for less than 3 months. PBMC RNA served as the TCR library source. In building TCR beta libraries, iRepertoire HTBI primers were used together with Arm-PCR of CDR3 regions. TCRdb used MiXCR to reprocess the multiplex PCR reads, holding one entry per CDR3 protein. The table shows about 360,000 distinct CDR3 sequences, with around 15% occurring only once. These sequences were also reported in another study, on T cells in Graves' hyperthyroidism and ophthalmopathy.

Here the sequenced sample was peripheral blood mononuclear cells (PBMCs), taken at new diagnosis, from a patient treated with antithyroid drugs. Receptors originate from a woman in her late teens or twenties with Graves disease.

The rearrangement links TRBV25-1 to TRBJ1-4; tentative D call: TRBD1 (5 bases). Trimming took off 7 bases at V and 8 bases at J, with 17 bases between the two ends. Germline V gene sequence: CDR1 MGHDK, CDR2 SYGVNS. This CDR3 comprises 14 residues. CDR3 DNA: TGTGCCAGCACCTCGGGACGGCTGAAGGAAAAACTGTTTTTT. The encoded protein is CASTSGRLKEKLFF. The full variable domain, its missing parts supplied by reference TRBV25-1 and TRBJ1-4, is EADIYQTPRYLVIGTGKKITLECSQTMGHDKMYWYQQDPGMELHLIHYSYGVNSTEKGDLSSESTVSRIRTEHFPLTLESARPSHTSQYLCASTSGRLKEKLFFGSGTQLSVL.

The chain couples TRBV2 to TRBJ2-7; no definite D call. The CDR3 is 13 amino acids. The ends were cut back, 10 bases at V and 2 bases at J, with 15 bases in the middle. From germline, CDR1 is SNHLY and CDR2 FYNNEI. The CDR3 reads CATAPPATYEQYF. The CDR3 DNA follows: TGTGCCACCGCCCCGCCCGCAACCTACGAGCAGTACTTC.

This clonotype was observed many times. The V and J genes are TRBV9 and TRBJ2-2; D remains unclear. This CDR3 has 13 residues. Germline lookup yields CDR1 SGDLS and CDR2 YYNGEE. The germline V and J ends were trimmed by 1 base and 4 bases, with 5 bases remaining between them. In nucleotides, the CDR3 is TGTGCCAGCAGCGTATACGGCACCGGGGAGCTGTTTTTT. It codes for CASSVYGTGELFF.

This clonotype was counted ten times or more. The V call is TRBV6-1, the J call TRBJ2-7, with D perhaps assigned TRBD1 or TRBD2 (5 bases each). Germline V gene data show CDR1 as MNHNS and CDR2 as SASEGT. V shed 8 bases and J shed 0 bases, with 20 bases lying between them. This CDR3 has 16 residues. The CDR3 sequence is CASRVPGRVLSYEQYF. The CDR3 nucleotides are TGTGCCAGCCGCGTCCCGGGACGGGTCCTCTCCTACGAGCAGTACTTC.

The table lists this clonotype with many counts. The chain uses TRBV28 and TRBJ2-1; 10 nucleotides align to TRBD2. Germline-derived CDR1 and CDR2 are MDHEN and SYDVKM. The V and J ends lost 2 bases and 0 bases, in that order; junction bases with no gene match: 1. This CDR3 has 16 residues. The DNA for the CDR3 is TGTGCCAGCAGTTTACAGCGGGAGGGCTCCTACAATGAGCAGTTCTTC. Its translation: CASSLQREGSYNEQFF.

This clonotype came up a few times. Here the CDR3 reads CASSFKNSPLHF. Written as DNA, the CDR3 is TGTGCCAGCAGTTTTAAGAATTCACCCCTCCACTTT. The chain couples TRBV12-3 or TRBV12-4 to TRBJ1-6; D uncertain. The length of the CDR3 is 12 residues. V was trimmed by 3 bases and J by 7 bases, leaving 4 bases between them.

The chain employs TRBV13 and TRBJ1-1, with a possible D match to TRBD1 (5 bases). This CDR3 has 14 amino acids. Trimming took off 5 bases at V and 4 bases at J, with 14 bases between the two ends. Germline CDR1 reads PRHDT; CDR2 reads FYEKMQ (reference sequence). CDR3 in amino acids: CASSTRGGGTEAFF. As DNA, the CDR3 is TGTGCCAGCAGCACTCGGGGGGGGGGCACTGAAGCTTTCTTT.

This clonotype has at least ten counts. The rearrangement joins TRBV2 to TRBJ2-6; D possibly corresponds to TRBD2 (5 bases). CDR1 SNHLY and CDR2 FYNNEI come from the germline V gene. The CDR3 has 18 amino acids. Deletions cut 2 bases from V and 3 bases from J, with 17 bases between. CDR3 nucleotides: TGTGCCAGCAGTGAAAGCGGCCACCTCGGAGGTGGGGCCAACGTCCTGACTTTC. Its translation is CASSESGHLGGGANVLTF. The variable domain in full, completed from reference TRBV2 and TRBJ2-6, reads EPEVTQTPSHQVTQMGQEVILRCVPISNHLYFYWYRQILGQKVEFLVSFYNNEISEKSEIFDDQFSVERPDGSNFTLKIRSTKLEDSAMYFCASSESGHLGGGANVLTFGAGSRLTVL.

This clonotype was counted many times. One end of the junction does not line up with germline, which may come from a read error. The CDR3 bases are TGTGCCAGCAGCTTCAGGGGGACCGGGATATACACAGATACGCAGTATTTT. Protein product: CASSFRGTGIYTDTQYF. V is TRBV5-1 and J is TRBJ2-3; 7 nucleotides agree with TRBD1. Germline CDR1 is SGHRS and CDR2 is YFSETQ. There are 17 residues in the CDR3.

The chain recombines TRBV6-5 with TRBJ2-1, with 10 bases fitting TRBD1. After removal of 0 bases from V and 9 bases from J, the junction contained 8 bases not matched to a gene. This CDR3 comprises 16 residues. Looked up from germline, CDR1 is MNHEY and CDR2 is SVGAGI. CDR3 loop: CASSYSRDRGYTEQFF. The CDR3 DNA sequence: TGTGCCAGCAGTTACTCGAGGGACAGGGGATATACTGAGCAGTTCTTC.

J is TRBJ2-1 and V is TRBV20-1; 14 bases line up with TRBD2. The CDR3 runs to 18 residues. Germline lookup yields CDR1 DFQATT and CDR2 SNEGSKA (reference sequence). With V trimmed by 0 bases and J by 6 bases, 10 bases remained unmatched. The DNA for the CDR3 is TGCAGTGCTAGAGATTCTTCGGGGACTAGCGGGAGAACCAATGAGCAGTTCTTC. The encoded protein is CSARDSSGTSGRTNEQFF.

This clonotype turned up a few times. The V and J genes are TRBV9 and TRBJ2-1; a possible D gene is TRBD2 (5 bases). The CDR3 consists of 15 residues. CDR1 is SGDLS, CDR2 YYNGEE, per germline. V was trimmed by 0 bases and J by 2 bases, leaving 9 bases between them. The CDR3 bases are TGTGCCAGCAGCGTAGACGGTAGCGCCTACAATGAGCAGTTCTTC. It encodes CASSVDGSAYNEQFF.

The chain joins TRBV9 to TRBJ2-3, with D unclear. Trimming cost V 2 bases and J 4 bases, with 14 bases left between them. The CDR3 runs to 15 residues. Germline CDR1 is SGDLS and CDR2 is YYNGEE. The CDR3 region has the DNA TGTGCCAGCAGCGTCAGCAGGAGCGCCCCAGATACGCAGTATTTT. Its translation is CASSVSRSAPDTQYF. The full variable domain, in which reference TRBV9 and TRBJ2-3 provide the parts outside the CDR3, is DSGVTQTPKHLITATGQRVTLRCSPRSGDLSVYWYQQSLDQGLQFLIQYYNGEERAKGNILERFSAQQFPDLHSELNLSSLELGDSALYFCASSVSRSAPDTQYFGPGTRLTVL.

Regarding this clonotype: The junction shows a germline mismatch at one end, possibly a read error. This chain links TRBV5-1 with TRBJ2-1; 12 bases align to TRBD2. The germline gives CDR1 SGHRS, CDR2 YFSETQ. This CDR3 spans 16 amino acids. CDR3 in amino acids: CASNLGGLAGRNEQFF. For the CDR3, the DNA is TGCGCCAGCAACTTGGGGGGACTAGCGGGCCGCAATGAGCAGTTCTTC.

This clonotype was seen only a few times. This chain uses TRBV27 with TRBJ2-2; TRBD2 is a possible D gene (7 bases). V was shortened by 10 bases and J by 7 bases, with 13 bases between the two germline ends. The CDR3 extends over 12 amino acids. CDR1 and CDR2 from the germline V gene are MNHEY and SMNVEV (reference sequence). The CDR3 protein is CATGGAGGELFF. The DNA of the CDR3 is TGTGCCACTGGGGGGGCCGGCGGGGAGCTGTTTTTT.

This clonotype was seen a few times. This CDR3 is CATGGRRPLYSNQPQHF. The DNA of the CDR3 is TGCGCCACCGGGGGCCGACGCCCTCTTTATAGCAATCAGCCCCAGCATTTT. The V and J genes are TRBV5-1 and TRBJ1-5, with a tentative D call TRBD1 (6 bases). The ends were cut back, 9 bases at V and 0 bases at J, with 22 bases in the middle. CDR3 size: 17 residues. Germline V gene data show CDR1 as SGHRS and CDR2 as YFSETQ.

This clonotype was counted ten times or more. The chain uses TRBV7-8 and TRBJ1-1, with 8 nucleotides matching TRBD1. The V gene's germline CDR1 is SGHVS and CDR2 FQNEAQ. The CDR3 loop spans 13 amino acids. V lost 1 base and J lost 11; bases outside the gene matches: 6. In nucleotides, the CDR3 is TGTGCCAGCAGCTTAGGGACAGGGCTTAAGGCTTTCTTT. Encoded protein: CASSLGTGLKAFF.

This clonotype was detected many times. This chain joins TRBV29-1 and TRBJ1-1; the D gene is possibly TRBD1 (6 bases). Germline-derived CDR1 and CDR2 are SQVTM and ANQGSEA. Between the trimmed V and J ends, which lost 2 bases and 4 bases, there was a span of 17 bases. The CDR3 is made up of 15 amino acids. The CDR3 sequence is CSVELQGRGSTEAFF. The DNA for the CDR3 is TGCAGCGTTGAACTTCAGGGGAGAGGAAGCACTGAAGCTTTCTTT. The full variable domain, in which reference TRBV29-1 and TRBJ1-1 provide the parts outside the CDR3, is SAVISQKPSRDICQRGTSLTIQCQVDSQVTMMFWYRQQPGQSLTLIATANQGSEATYESGFVIDKFPISRPNLTFSTLTVSNMSPEDSSIYLCSVELQGRGSTEAFFGQGTRLTVV.

Points on this clonotype: A far larger clone is just one base off, so this is likely a read error. J is TRBJ2-4 and V is TRBV5-1, with 8 bases identical to TRBD2. The CDR3 has 13 amino acids. From germline, CDR1 is SGHRS and CDR2 YFSETQ. CDR3 bases: TGTGCCAGCAGCCTAACCGGGAGGGACACTCAGTACTTC. It encodes CASSLTGRDTQYF.

To note about this clonotype: A much larger clonotype is one base distant, so this may be a read error. This sequence joins TRBV27 and TRBJ2-2, with D perhaps TRBD2 (5 bases). CDR3 length: 13 residues. The germline V gene has CDR1 MNHEY and CDR2 SMNVEV (reference sequence). CDR3 bases: TGTGCCAGCAGGTTACAGAGCACCGGGGAGCTGCTTTTT. This gives the protein CASRLQSTGELLF.

This clonotype was recorded at least ten times. This sequence joins TRBV5-1 and TRBJ1-4; a possible D gene is TRBD1 (5 bases). Germline values: CDR1 SGHRS, CDR2 YFSETQ. CDR3 size: 15 residues. The V and J ends lost 3 bases and 4 bases respectively, with 13 bases between them. The CDR3 protein is CASSSTTVHNEKLFF. CDR3 bases: TGCGCCAGCAGCTCCACGACAGTTCATAATGAAAAACTGTTTTTT.

This clonotype was seen a few times. This chain links TRBV25-1 with TRBJ1-2; D might be TRBD1 (5 bases). V lost 6 bases, J lost 6 bases, and 14 bases lay in between. The CDR3 covers 13 residues. The germline gives CDR1 MGHDK, CDR2 SYGVNS. CDR3 nucleotide sequence: TGTGCCAGCAGACCCCCGGGACGAGATGGCTACACCTTC. It codes for CASRPPGRDGYTF.

This clonotype was counted between two and nine times. The rearrangement links TRBV12-3 or TRBV12-4 to TRBJ1-1; weak D call: TRBD1 (5 bases). V was trimmed by 7 bases and J by 5 bases, leaving 14 bases between them. CDR3 length: 13 amino acids. The CDR3 here is CASTPVGGTEAFF. CDR3 nucleotide sequence: TGTGCCAGCACCCCTGTTGGGGGTACTGAAGCTTTCTTT.

This clonotype was detected many times. The V gene is TRBV5-1, the J gene TRBJ2-3; no definite D call. This CDR3 comprises 15 residues. Trimming shortened V by 7 bases and J by 0 bases, and 15 bases separated the two germline ends. From germline, CDR1 is SGHRS and CDR2 YFSETQ. CDR3 nucleotides: TGCGCCAGCCGGGTAACAGTCCCTAGCACAGATACGCAGTATTTT. This sequence encodes CASRVTVPSTDTQYF. Filled out from reference TRBV5-1 and TRBJ2-3, the complete variable domain reads KAGVTQTPRYLIKTRGQQVTLSCSPISGHRSVSWYQQTPGQGLQFLFEYFSETQRNKGNFPGRFSGRQFSNSRSEMNVSTLELGDSALYLCASRVTVPSTDTQYFGPGTRLTVL.

This clonotype came up many times. The chain joins TRBV3-1 to TRBJ1-4, with unresolved D. Trimming stripped 3 bases from V and 3 bases from J, with 8 bases between. The CDR3 contains 14 residues. Germline CDR1 and CDR2: LGHDT and YNNKEL (reference sequence). In DNA, the CDR3 is TGTGCCAGCAGCCAGCCGGCCTCTAATGAAAAACTGTTTTTT. Translated, it gives CASSQPASNEKLFF.

The V call is TRBV5-1, the J call TRBJ2-7; D not certain. The length of the CDR3 is 14 residues. Germline lookup yields CDR1 SGHRS and CDR2 YFSETQ. V dropped 4 bases and J dropped 2 bases, with 13 bases sitting between them. The CDR3 DNA follows: TGCGCCAGCAGCCCCGGACCACCAGCCTACGAGCAGTACTTC. Translating gives CASSPGPPAYEQYF.

This clonotype was observed at least ten times. CDR3 bases: TGTGCCTGGAGCGCCGGACAGGGCGGCAATCAGCCCCAGCATTTT. It encodes CAWSAGQGGNQPQHF. V gene TRBV30 combines with J gene TRBJ1-5; 8 nucleotides line up with TRBD1. Germline CDR1 GTSNPN, CDR2 SVGIG (reference sequence). The CDR3 has 15 amino acids. V shed 3 bases, J shed 2 bases, and the junction held 6 bases outside the gene matches.

This clonotype was seen repeatedly, ten times or more. The rearrangement links TRBV10-3 to TRBJ2-7; TRBD1 agrees at 7 bases. Germline CDR1 and CDR2: ENHRY and SYGVKD. The ends lost 4 bases at V and 2 bases at J; junction bases unmatched: 2. This CDR3 is 13 amino acids long. This chain's CDR3 is CAISAGQTYEQYF. The CDR3 DNA reads TGTGCCATCAGTGCGGGACAGACCTACGAGCAGTACTTC.

The chain employs TRBV29-1 and TRBJ2-7; 9 nucleotides match TRBD2. The CDR3 runs 14 residues. The V gene's germline CDR1 is SQVTM and CDR2 ANQGSEA. V dropped 4 bases and J dropped 0; count of bases not matched to a gene: 4. Here the CDR3 reads CSVAPSGDSYEQYF. The DNA of the CDR3 is TGCAGCGTTGCCCCTAGCGGGGACTCCTACGAGCAGTACTTC.